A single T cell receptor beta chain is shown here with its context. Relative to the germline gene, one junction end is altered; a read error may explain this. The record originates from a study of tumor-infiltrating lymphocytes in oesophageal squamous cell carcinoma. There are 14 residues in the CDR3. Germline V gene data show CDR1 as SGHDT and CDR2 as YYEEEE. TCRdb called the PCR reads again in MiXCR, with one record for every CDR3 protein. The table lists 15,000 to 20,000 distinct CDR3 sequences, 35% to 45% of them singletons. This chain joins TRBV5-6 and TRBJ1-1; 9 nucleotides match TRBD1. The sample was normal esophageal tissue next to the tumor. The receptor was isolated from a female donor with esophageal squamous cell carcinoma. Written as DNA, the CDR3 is TGTGCCAGCAGTTTGGGACAGGGTAGCGCTGAAGCTTTCTTT. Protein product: CASSLGQGSAEAFF. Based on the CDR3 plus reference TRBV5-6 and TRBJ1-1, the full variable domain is DAGVTQSPTHLIKTRGQQVTLRCSPKSGHDTVSWYQQALGQGPQFIFQYYEEEERQRGNFPDRFSGHQFPNYSSELNVNALLLGDSALYLCASSLGQGSAEAFFGQGTRLTVV.